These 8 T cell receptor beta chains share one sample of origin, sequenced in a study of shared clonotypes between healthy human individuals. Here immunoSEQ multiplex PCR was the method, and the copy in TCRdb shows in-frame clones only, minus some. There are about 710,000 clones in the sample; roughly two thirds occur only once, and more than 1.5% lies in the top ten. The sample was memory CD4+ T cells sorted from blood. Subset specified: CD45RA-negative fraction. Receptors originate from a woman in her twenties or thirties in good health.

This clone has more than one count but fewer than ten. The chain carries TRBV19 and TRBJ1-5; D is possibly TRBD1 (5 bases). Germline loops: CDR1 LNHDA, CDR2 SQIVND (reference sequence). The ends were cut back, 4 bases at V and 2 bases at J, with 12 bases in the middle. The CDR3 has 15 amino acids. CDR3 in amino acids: CASSTDTRRNQPQHF. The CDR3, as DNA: TGTGCCAGTAGTACGGACACTCGACGCAATCAGCCCCAGCATTTT.

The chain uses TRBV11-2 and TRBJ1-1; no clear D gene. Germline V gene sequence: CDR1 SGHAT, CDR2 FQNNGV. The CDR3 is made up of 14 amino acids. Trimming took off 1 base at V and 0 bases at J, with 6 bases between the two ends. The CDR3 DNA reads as TGTGCCAGCAGCTTAGCTTTTATGAACACTGAAGCTTTCTTT. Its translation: CASSLAFMNTEAFF.

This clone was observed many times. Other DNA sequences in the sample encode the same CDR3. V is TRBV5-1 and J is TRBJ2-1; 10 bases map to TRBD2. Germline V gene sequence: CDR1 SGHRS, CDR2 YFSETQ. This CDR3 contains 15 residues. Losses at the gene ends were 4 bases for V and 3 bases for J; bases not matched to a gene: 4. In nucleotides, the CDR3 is TGCGCCAGCAGCGAAGCTAGCGGGGGCTACAATGAGCAGTTCTTC. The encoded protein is CASSEASGGYNEQFF.

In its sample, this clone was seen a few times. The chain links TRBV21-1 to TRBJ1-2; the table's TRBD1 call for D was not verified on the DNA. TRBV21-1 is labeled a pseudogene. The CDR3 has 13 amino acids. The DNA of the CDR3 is TGTGCCAGCAGCAAGTACAGGGTGGGCGGCTACACCTTC. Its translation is CASSKYRVGGYTF.

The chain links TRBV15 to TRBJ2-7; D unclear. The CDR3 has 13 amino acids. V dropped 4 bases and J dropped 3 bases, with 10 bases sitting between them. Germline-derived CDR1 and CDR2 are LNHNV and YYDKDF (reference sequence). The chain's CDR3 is CATSIGPLYEQYF. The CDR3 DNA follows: TGTGCCACCAGCATCGGCCCTCTCTACGAGCAGTACTTC.

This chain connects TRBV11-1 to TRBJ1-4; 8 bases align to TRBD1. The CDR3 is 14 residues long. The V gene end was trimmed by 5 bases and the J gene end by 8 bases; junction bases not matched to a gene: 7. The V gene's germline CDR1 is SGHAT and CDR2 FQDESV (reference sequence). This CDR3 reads CASSPGQDFEKLFF. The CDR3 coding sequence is TGTGCCAGCAGCCCGGGACAGGATTTCGAAAAACTGTTTTTT. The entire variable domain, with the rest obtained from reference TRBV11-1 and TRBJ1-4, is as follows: EAEVAQSPRYKITEKSQAVAFWCDPISGHATLYWYRQILGQGPELLVQFQDESVVDDSQLPKDRFSAERLKGVDSTLKIQPAELGDSAMYLCASSPGQDFEKLFFGSGTQLSVL.

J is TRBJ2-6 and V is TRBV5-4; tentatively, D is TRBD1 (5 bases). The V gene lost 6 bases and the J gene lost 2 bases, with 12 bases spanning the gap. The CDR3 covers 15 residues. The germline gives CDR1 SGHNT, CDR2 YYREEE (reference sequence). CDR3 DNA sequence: TGTGCCAGCACCTGGCTGACAGCTGGGGCCAACGTCCTGACTTTC. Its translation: CASTWLTAGANVLTF.

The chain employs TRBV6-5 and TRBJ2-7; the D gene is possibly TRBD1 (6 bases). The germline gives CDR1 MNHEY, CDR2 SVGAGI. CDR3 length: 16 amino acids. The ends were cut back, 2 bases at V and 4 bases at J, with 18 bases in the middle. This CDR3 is CASSYAKPGQLYEQYF. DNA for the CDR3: TGTGCCAGCAGTTACGCGAAGCCGGGACAATTGTACGAGCAGTACTTC.